The 2 T cell receptor beta chains presented below share a single source sample, sequenced in a study of shared clonotypes between healthy human individuals. Sequenced by immunoSEQ multiplex PCR; TCRdb stores in-frame clones only, minus some. The sample holds some 680,000 clones, roughly 73% seen once. Sequencing was performed on memory CD4+ T cells sorted from blood. Regarding subset: CD45RA-negative fraction. The source is a woman aged 25-40 years in good health.

Remarks on this clone: Sequence at one end of the junction differs from germline and may be a read error. The gene calls are TRBV6-6 and TRBJ2-7; TRBD2 is a possible D gene (5 bases). Germline V gene lookup returns CDR1 MNHNY and CDR2 SVGAGI (reference sequence). This CDR3 region has 12 residues. For the CDR3, the DNA is TGTGCCAGCAGTTACTCGAGAAGGGAGCCGTACTTC. Amino acid sequence: CASSYSRREPYF.

This clone was seen a few times. The rearrangement joins TRBV7-9 to TRBJ1-2; D remains ambiguous. Looked up from germline, CDR1 is SEHNR and CDR2 is FQNEAQ (reference sequence). This CDR3 is built from 14 residues. V lost 5 bases and J lost 2, with 12 bases in between. CDR3 in amino acids: CASSTLTANYGYTF. CDR3 coding DNA: TGTGCCAGCAGCACCCTGACGGCAAACTATGGCTACACCTTC.